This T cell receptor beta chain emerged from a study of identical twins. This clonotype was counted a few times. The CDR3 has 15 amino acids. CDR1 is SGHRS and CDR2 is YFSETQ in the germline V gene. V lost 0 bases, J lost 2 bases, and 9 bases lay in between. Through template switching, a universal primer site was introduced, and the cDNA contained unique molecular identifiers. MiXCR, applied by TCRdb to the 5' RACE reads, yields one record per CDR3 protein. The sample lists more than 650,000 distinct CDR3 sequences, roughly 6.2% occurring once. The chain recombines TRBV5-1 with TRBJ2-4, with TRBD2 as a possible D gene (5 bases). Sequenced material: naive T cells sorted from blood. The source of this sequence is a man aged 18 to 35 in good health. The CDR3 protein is CASSLDGVSKNIQYF. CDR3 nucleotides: TGCGCCAGCAGCTTGGACGGGGTTTCCAAAAACATTCAGTACTTC.